This TCR beta chain was sequenced for a study of monozygotic twins with inflammatory bowel disease (dated by TCRdb to between 2017 and 2020). For the wider study: The complete study included approximately 28 monozygotic twin pairs: 19 IBD-discordant Danish pairs and nine German pairs, of which four were IBD-concordant and five were IBD-discordant. Disease-associated traits were sought mainly through comparisons between IBD patients and their genetically identical healthy co-twins within discordant pairs. Each individual had, on average, about 151 000 unique TCRalpha sequences and 181 000 unique TCRbeta sequences available for analysis. What the research found in general, with its limitations: Repertoire similarity did not differ between concordant and discordant twins, possibly due to limited statistical power. Background noise and inter-individual variability may have been introduced into the repertoires by the differing immunosuppressive treatments among patients. Different T cell subtypes could not be distinguished in the analysis. Fewer clonotypes were shared with other individuals by IBD patients than by healthy twins, most markedly in patients showing signs of disease activity. Measured by the inverse Simpson index, TCRbeta repertoire diversity was lower in IBD patients than in their healthy co-twins. No single strong signal or clonotype linked to IBD turned up in the results, so the idea that one exists was not supported.

Notes on this clonotype: The clone's antigen remains unknown.

From each donor, a 2.5 ml peripheral blood sample was drawn into PAXgene tubes and stored at -80 degrees C. Without T cell sorting, total RNA was isolated from whole blood using the PAXgene blood miRNA kit on an automated QIAcube. Peripheral blood from monozygotic twin pairs who were concordant or discordant for inflammatory bowel disease underwent deep TCRalpha and TCRbeta repertoire profiling using unique molecular barcoding. Smoking habits were recorded for all twin pairs, with individuals classified as current, former or never smokers. Library construction relied on 5' RACE. Each TCR library was prepared from about 3,300 ng of total RNA. For each sample, cDNA synthesis with SMARTScribe reverse transcriptase was split into eight separate reactions. Unique molecular identifiers containing a 6-nucleotide sample barcode were introduced through template switching during cDNA synthesis. Amplification of TCRalpha and TCRbeta cDNA involved two nested PCRs of about 15 and 9 cycles, and each PCR was followed by bead purification. Before amplification, the cDNA was treated with uracil DNA-glycosylase and purified using the QIAquick PCR purification kit. The second PCR added Illumina TruSeq-compatible adapters along with sample-specific barcodes. TapeStation and Qubit were used to check library quality and concentration, and approximately 5 ng of each library went into the pool. Pooled libraries were sequenced on an Illumina HiSeq2500 single-index Rapid Run with 2 x 100 bp reads and custom sequencing primers. The paper's processing steps were these. MiGEC version 1.2.6 was used for UMI-based consensus assembly to correct PCR and sequencing errors. MiXCR version 2.1.1 was used to carry out V(D)J alignment, clonotype assembly and CDR3 extraction. To normalise gene usage, clonotype sharing and MAIT/NKT TCR abundance, the top 1000, 10 000 and 20 000 clonotypes in each sample were analysed. Diversity was computed as the inverse Simpson index with the vegan R package after downsampling to 27 000 UMIs. Paired Mann-Whitney U tests were applied to discordant twin pairs, and Benjamini-Hochberg correction was used for multiple testing. The reads underwent TCRdb reprocessing, giving one record for each CDR3 protein sequence and no DNA. These V and J calls derive from TCRdb rather than the authors' analysis. The sample table includes approximately 330,000 distinct CDR3 sequences. 2% to 2.5% of the sample belongs to the ten largest clones.

Sequenced input: blood. The sequence was collected from a human donor with ulcerative colitis or Crohn's disease, or a healthy co-twin of an affected twin (not recorded which).

The CDR3 reads CASSSQIAGGIDTQYF. This chain is built from TRBV5-1 and TRBJ2-3; checking the TCRdb D call of TRBD2 is not possible without DNA. CDR1 and CDR2 are read off the germline V gene as SGHRS and YFSETQ. The CDR3 has 16 amino acids, counting the end cysteine and phenylalanine. The coding DNA is unavailable.